A single T cell receptor (beta chain) is shown here with its context. The clone's antigen remains unknown. There are no base qualities to consult, and no much larger clone falls within one base. The receptor library was made with the immunoSEQ multiplex PCR assay. For the multiplex PCR, a mixture combining 60 forward primers for TCR Vbeta segments and 13 reverse primers for TCR Jbeta segments was used. The CDR3 region of rearranged TCR beta genes was amplified from genomic DNA with a multiplex PCR assay. The Illumina HiSeq System was used to sequence the amplified TCR beta libraries as 87-base-pair reads. The original pipeline was this. A later analysis tallied around 80 million unique TCR beta chains across the approximately 670 repertoires, and roughly 11 million of those chains were shared by two or more donors. A nearest-neighbor algorithm error-corrected the raw reads and collapsed the reads into unique sequences, merging closely related sequences to remove PCR and sequencing errors. To assign V, D and J gene segments, CDR3 sequences were aligned to IMGT reference sequences. Each retained sequence needed at least a six-nucleotide match to both a V gene segment and a J gene segment. A rearrangement was called productive if the CDR3 had no stop codons and remained in frame with V and J, and every other rearrangement was called non-productive. CDR3 was defined according to IMGT convention as the region running from the second conserved V-encoded cysteine to the conserved J-encoded phenylalanine. In an earlier analysis of just under 600 of the donors, sequences lacking an unambiguous match to a single V gene segment were excluded. An earlier analysis of 587 of the donors classified V segments as functional when productive rearrangements were above 56.7% and as segregating when the standard deviation between donors was above 5%. A statistical classification framework was built for diagnosing cytomegalovirus status from the catalog of TCR beta chain sequences. A later analysis assigned V and J genes by comparing TCR nucleotide sequences with IMGT/GENE-DB human TR gene sequences. In a later analysis, CDR3 sequences and most-parsimonious VDJ recombination scenarios were assigned using the TCRdist pipeline. In a later analysis, each TCR beta chain was defined by its CDR3 amino acid sequence together with its V-gene family, and reads lacking a unique V-gene family were excluded. In a later analysis, a few hundred highly shared, low-generation-probability nucleotide sequences were removed to address suspected cross-contamination and a sequencing artifact. For each public chain, a later analysis derived a clonal expansion index from normalized ranks of inferred template counts within each repertoire. Generation probabilities in a later analysis came from a VDJ recombination model fitted to out-of-frame rearrangements, and those results were checked against IGoR. In a later analysis, hypergeometric tests were used to score TCR-TCR, TCR-HLA and TCR-CMV co-occurrence, with a repertoire-size bias correction applied to TCR pairs. A later analysis estimated false discovery rates by permuting HLA or CMV assignments 20 times. In a later analysis, co-occurring TCRs were grouped with DBSCAN, and TCRdist sequence similarity was added when clustering was performed within HLA-allele-positive subsets. Co-occurrence clustering excluded repertoires with fewer than 30,000 or more than 120,000 public chains, plus five with anomalous nucleotide sharing. TCRdb stores this immuneACCESS table with in-frame sequences only. Part of the clones is absent; in the studies checked, under half of the shortfall reflects unresolved V genes, and no reason is known for the rest. From that table come the V and J calls and clone size; the DNA was used to work out D and trimming. A total of 150,000 to 200,000 clones appear in this sample, 55% to 70% of them only once. Clones ranked in the top ten supply about 2.5% of the sample.

The cohort consisted of 666 healthy bone marrow donors. All cohort members were sampled while nominally healthy, although unrecorded immune exposures were likely present. The donor was CMV seropositive and belonged to the group of more than 250 seropositive cohort members. Every donor gave a peripheral blood sample, and the peripheral blood mononuclear cells from that sample were used for TCR beta sequencing. Genomic DNA extraction from the blood cell samples was performed with the Qiagen DNeasy Blood Extraction Kit. The sample originates from a study of cytomegalovirus exposure and HLA in healthy donors (dated by TCRdb to about 2017). General notes on the study: According to an earlier analysis of around 600 of the donors, about 190 million T cells yielded roughly 110 million unique TCR beta sequences and 250 to 350 Gb of sequence data. Of the 398 genotyped donors, 65% to 90% were placed in the genetic ancestry cluster associated with self-reported Caucasian donors. Typing coverage varied by locus: 629-630 donors for A, B, C, DRB1 and DQB1; more than 500 for DQA1; over 600 for DPA1; around 450 for DPB1. A later analysis re-examined previously published TCR beta repertoires from about 670 donors and added high-resolution HLA genotyping to investigate patterns of TCR occurrence. In a later genetic analysis, genome-wide SNP genotypes for about 55% of the roughly 700 donors were used, and that subset was treated as a discovery cohort. Alongside the repertoire data, information on donor age, sex, ethnicity and CMV serostatus was compiled. In an earlier analysis of roughly 600 of the donors, high-throughput TCR beta sequencing was used to judge whether each TCR beta V gene segment behaved as functional or pseudogenic. The study aimed to test whether signatures of past pathogen exposure could be identified by cataloging public T cell receptors. To predict cytomegalovirus infection status, the study combined high-throughput TCR immunosequencing, statistical association of individual TCRs with disease status, and machine learning. An early release that covered about 600 HLA-typed donors contained about 300 gigabases of sequencing data and approximately 85 million unique TCR sequences. Rather than using new phenotypic data, the later analysis identified candidate immune exposures from TCR beta sequences and from how often those sequences occurred across donors. Both class I and class II loci were covered by HLA typing, at four-digit resolution. Every discovery cohort repertoire had been produced on one sequencing platform. A separate validation cohort of over a hundred different subjects was used in addition to the 666-subject first cohort. The study profiled the T cell repertoires of about 640 subjects by immunosequencing and related them to cytomegalovirus serostatus. Across 300 to 500 genotyped donors of the cohort, an average of 235,054 unique TCR beta nucleotide sequences per donor were sequenced, and around 20% of those sequences were non-productive. A handful of DR-DQ haplotypes were handled as single units for association and clustering because linkage in the cohort was strong.

V is clipped by 3 bases and J by 4 bases, and the sequence between their germline boundaries is 13 bases long. The germline V gene (reference sequence) supplies CDR1 LNHDA and CDR2 SQIVND. Including cysteine and phenylalanine, the CDR3 has 14 amino acids. The entry retains the CDR3 DNA only, 42 bases that are in frame from base 1. Summary of the overall study and its limitations: Because HLA typing was missing for some donors at each locus, association tests included only the typed subset. A further reported finding was that TCR beta sequences accurately predicted the HLA-A and HLA-B alleles for most subjects in the first cohort. Across donors, most TCR sequences were observed very rarely, whereas some public TCRs were present in many individuals. In a later analysis, HLA-associated TCR beta chains were found to be more clonally expanded and to have lower generation probabilities than equally common non-associated chains. In this cohort, only TCR beta chains were sequenced, and detectable features were limited by the absence of alpha or paired-chain data. Most CMV-associated TCR beta chains appeared to be HLA-restricted in a later analysis, and the HLA associations seemed to be driven largely by CMV exposure. A later genetic analysis associated a missense DCLRE1C variant with V-gene and J-gene trimming of TCR beta chains, and an independent cohort replicated the association. The authors suggested that the approach could potentially be generalized to other disease states and immunological phenotypes. Correlated functional status among segregating V segments might be attributable to linkage disequilibrium, but an unknown experimental factor could not be ruled out. The earlier analysis of some 540 of the donors excluded roughly 17 rarely observed V segments, including chromosome 9 orphons, because counts were too low. At a false discovery rate of 0.05, a later analysis linked 16,951 TCR beta sequences to specific HLA alleles. Roughly uniform sequencing depth across donors was assumed in presence/absence analyses, although this assumption may not hold. When HLA alleles, especially DR and DQ, strongly co-occurred, attributing TCR associations to individual alleles was difficult. Some IMGT-functional V segments, including TRBV6-2 and TRBV6-3, could not be distinguished by the 87-base-pair reads and were therefore excluded. In a later analysis, TCR association rates were found to vary across HLA loci, with the most associated TCRs seen for DRB1 alleles and the fewest for HLA-C alleles. Broadly in line with IMGT annotations, most TCR beta V segments showed up in productive rearrangements about 87% or about 30% of the time in an earlier analysis of 450 to 750 of the donors. A cluster of highly shared sequence variants was judged likely to be a technical artifact of the sequencing pipeline. In the study, some 160 TCR beta chains were listed as associated with cytomegalovirus. In vitro tests confirmed that three of the cytomegalovirus-associated TCR beta chains recognize cytomegalovirus antigens. A later genetic analysis reported fewer N-insertions in productive TCRs among donors in an Asian-associated ancestry cluster than the roughly 700-donor mean. In a later analysis, several top co-occurrence clusters were reported to appear linked to parvovirus B19, influenza, CMV and Epstein-Barr virus. Cytomegalovirus status was reported to be diagnosed by the classifier with high specificity and sensitivity in both the original and validation cohorts. The only immune exposure information available for the cohort was CMV serostatus.

Recombination joined TRBV19 with TRBJ2-7, with a weak D call of TRBD1 (6 bases match). Sequences were obtained from PBMCs. The clonotype was recovered from a middle-aged woman in good health and CMV-seropositive. The CDR3 protein sequence reads: CASSIGGLLYEQYF. The DNA reads TGTGCCAGTAGTATTGGGGGCCTGTTATACGAGCAGTACTTC.